This T cell receptor (beta chain) was retrieved from a study of PD-1 blockade in classical Hodgkin lymphoma (dated by TCRdb to 2020 to 2021). Context from the whole study: Nivolumab dosing was 3 mg/kg intravenously every 2 weeks, continuing until either disease progression or unacceptable toxicity. A peripheral blood immune signature of response to PD-1 blockade in classical Hodgkin lymphoma was defined using TCR beta sequencing and CyTOF.

The sample's time point label is to be understood as: cycle 4 day 1 (C4D1), after more than five weeks of nivolumab. Every trial patient had relapsed after autologous stem cell transplantation, and cohorts A, B and C differed in prior brentuximab vedotin exposure. The trial cohort was composed of around 60 patients with relapsed/refractory classical Hodgkin lymphoma, for whom complete response, partial response or progressive disease was recorded as best overall response. In the multi-cohort phase II CheckMate 205 trial, trial patients received single-agent nivolumab. An independent review committee assessed best overall response by applying the 2007 International Working Group response criteria. Trial PBMCs were collected immediately before nivolumab initiation (C1D1) and during therapy at cycle 2 day 1 and cycle 4 day 1. Peripheral blood was collected in 8 mL Vacutainer Cell Preparation Tubes, from which PBMCs were isolated by centrifugation and then cryopreserved.

Points on this clone: The antigen this receptor binds is unknown. Nothing much larger sits one base from this clone, and base qualities are not available.

On the study overall, not on this receptor specifically: Lower diversity was observed in patients in whom nivolumab was started less than 1 year after ASCT, and these patients were excluded from later analyses so that confounding by immune reconstitution would be avoided. By C4D1, a significant rise was seen in CD4+ TCR diversity but not in CD8+ TCR diversity (p=0.0027 vs p=0.16), and the rise was most apparent among complete responders (p=0.02). Trial patients with a complete response had baseline diversity similar to that of newly diagnosed patients, while partial responders and progressors had significantly lower diversity. Baseline TCR diversity was reported to be lower in newly diagnosed patients than in healthy donors and to be lower still in relapsed/refractory patients. The study was limited to a single clinical trial cohort, and causes of repertoire differences, possibly disease activity or prior therapy, remained undefined.

The Qiagen DNeasy kit was used to extract genomic DNA from unsorted PBMCs and from the negatively selected CD4+ and CD8+ fractions. TCR beta CDR3 regions were subjected to amplification by immunoSEQ multiplex PCR with primers that anneal to V and J segments. Amplification bias was minimized using a synthetic immune receptor repertoire, and residual bias was removed computationally after sequencing. The original methods were these. Custom Python scripts were used to quantify repertoire diversity as the Shannon entropy index. Unsorted, CD4+ and CD8+ repertoires were examined separately, except in combined analyses, for which CD4+ and CD8+ sequences were merged in silico. A clone was considered expanded if an increase in frequency of at least 2-fold after treatment relative to C1D1 was found, and a pseudocount of 0.5 was applied to clones undetected at baseline. Clones with 0 or 1 copy at C1D1 were defined as singleton clones, while clones with 2 or more copies were defined as non-singleton clones. By matching protein sequences in sorted samples from the same patient, clones expanded in unsorted samples were annotated as CD4+, CD8+ or unknown. Wilcoxon tests on paired samples were used to test changes in diversity from C1D1 to C4D1. TCRdb mirrors the immuneACCESS table, restricted to in-frame sequences. Some clones are absent from its copies; in checked studies, under half trace to an unresolved V gene, and the reason for the others is unknown. The V and J calls and clone size were taken over from that table, and D and trimming were inferred from the DNA. The sample data list approximately 89,000 clones, and 75% to 85% of these were observed just once. 17% of the sample goes to the ten largest clones.

CDR1 and CDR2 (SNHLY, FYNNEI) derive from the germline V gene. The CDR3, cysteine through phenylalanine, is 13 amino acids long. The only DNA kept is the CDR3, 39 bases in frame from the first base. V is cut by 6 bases and J by 6 bases, and the space between the germline ends is 14 bases. This clonotype originated in a human donor with classical Hodgkin lymphoma. Here the sequenced sample was peripheral blood mononuclear cells (PBMCs), taken before the fourth cycle of nivolumab. The rearranged segments are TRBV2 and TRBJ1-1, with no confident D gene call. The sequenced DNA is TGTGCCAGCAGATACCAGGTATCCGCTGAAGCTTTCTTT. This translates into CASRYQVSAEAFF.